This T cell receptor beta chain was captured by sequencing in a study of T cells after posttransplantation cyclophosphamide. On the day of bone marrow donation, the related graft donor provided peripheral blood. Overall study findings and caveats: After PTCy, TRB diversity resembled that of CNI/methotrexate controls. Donor CD8+ memory clones often dominated recipient blood repertoires at later times.

TCRdb keeps only in-frame clones here, not all; method: immunoSEQ multiplex PCR. The repertoire has about 37,000 clones, none seen only once; the ten largest take about 6.2%. At least ten counts were recorded for this clone. What it recognizes is unknown. The receptor was isolated from a man aged 25 to 45 in good health and a related stem cell transplant donor. Sequenced sample: PBMCs.

Here the CDR3 reads CASRGTGARGTQYF. Written as DNA, the CDR3 is TGCGCCAGCAGGGGGACAGGGGCTCGAGGTACGCAGTATTTT. V is TRBV5-1 and J is TRBJ2-3, with 10 bases aligning to TRBD1. Germline-derived CDR1 and CDR2 are SGHRS and YFSETQ. The trim removed 5 bases at V and 8 bases at J, leaving 8 bases unmatched. The CDR3 totals 14 residues.